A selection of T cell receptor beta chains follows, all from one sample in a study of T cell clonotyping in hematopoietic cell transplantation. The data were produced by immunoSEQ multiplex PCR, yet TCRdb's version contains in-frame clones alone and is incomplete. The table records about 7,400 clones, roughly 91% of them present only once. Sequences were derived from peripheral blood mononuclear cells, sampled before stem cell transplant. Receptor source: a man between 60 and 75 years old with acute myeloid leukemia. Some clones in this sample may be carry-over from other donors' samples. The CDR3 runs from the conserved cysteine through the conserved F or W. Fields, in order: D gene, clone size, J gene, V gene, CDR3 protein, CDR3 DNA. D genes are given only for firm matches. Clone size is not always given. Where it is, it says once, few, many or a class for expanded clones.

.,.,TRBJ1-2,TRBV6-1,CATSPLTENYGYTF,TGTGCCACATCACCCCTGACAGAGAACTATGGCTACACCTTC
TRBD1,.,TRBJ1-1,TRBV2,CASSQQGAGTEAFF,TGTGCCAGCAGCCAACAGGGGGCTGGCACTGAAGCTTTCTTT
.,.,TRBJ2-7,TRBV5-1,CASSLVFQTQQAAEQYF,TGCGCCAGCAGCTTGGTATTTCAGACTCAACAAGCGGCCGAGCAGTACTTC
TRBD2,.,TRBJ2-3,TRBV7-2,CASSLVVSGGLGTDTQYF,TGTGCCAGCAGCTTAGTGGTTAGCGGGGGGTTGGGCACAGATACGCAGTATTTT
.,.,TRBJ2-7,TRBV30,CAWSVAMGQYF,TGTGCCTGGAGTGTGGCTATGGGGCAGTACTTC
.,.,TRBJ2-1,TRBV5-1,CASSLGSAVSYNEQFF,TGCGCCAGCAGCTTGGGGAGCGCGGTCTCCTACAATGAGCAGTTCTTC
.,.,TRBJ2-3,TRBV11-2,CASSLAWGATDTQYF,TGTGCCAGCAGCTTAGCGTGGGGCGCCACAGATACGCAGTATTTT
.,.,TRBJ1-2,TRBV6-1,CASSLEGVLNYGYTF,TGTGCCAGCAGCCTTGAGGGGGTGCTTAACTATGGCTACACCTTC
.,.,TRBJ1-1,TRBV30,CAWNARMNTEAFF,TGTGCCTGGAACGCCAGAATGAACACTGAAGCTTTCTTT
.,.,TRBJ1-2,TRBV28,CASSLRGRYGYTF,TGTGCCAGCAGTTTGAGGGGGAGGTATGGCTACACCTTC
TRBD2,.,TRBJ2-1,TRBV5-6,CASSSAGDPFF,TGTGCCAGCAGCTCAGCGGGGGACCCGTTCTTC
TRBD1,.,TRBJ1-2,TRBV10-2,CASSATGALGYTF,TGCGCCAGCAGTGCCACAGGGGCACTTGGCTACACCTTC
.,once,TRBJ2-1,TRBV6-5,CASSYSNLGSYNEQFF,TGTGCCAGCAGTTACTCCAACTTGGGATCCTACAATGAGCAGTTCTTC
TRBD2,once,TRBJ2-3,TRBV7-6,CASSSSSGSTDTQYF,TGTGCCAGCAGCTCTTCTAGCGGGAGCACAGATACGCAGTATTTT
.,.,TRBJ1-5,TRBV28,CASSIQMGNQPQHF,TGTGCCAGCAGCATACAGATGGGAAATCAGCCCCAGCATTTT
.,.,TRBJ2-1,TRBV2,CASSEGAQYNEQFF,TGTGCCAGCAGTGAAGGGGCACAGTACAATGAGCAGTTCTTC
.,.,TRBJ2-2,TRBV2,CASSPRGGWTGELFF,TGTGCCAGCAGTCCCCGTGGGGGTTGGACCGGGGAGCTGTTTTTT
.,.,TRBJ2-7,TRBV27,CASSTHRSSYEQYF,TGTGCCAGCAGCACTCACAGGAGCTCCTACGAGCAGTACTTC
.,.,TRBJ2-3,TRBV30,CAWSRGTDTQYF,TGTGCCTGGAGCAGGGGCACAGATACGCAGTATTTT
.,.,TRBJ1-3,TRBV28,CASSFLSGNTIYF,TGTGCCAGCAGTTTTCTCTCTGGAAACACCATATATTTT
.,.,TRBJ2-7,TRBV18,CASSPRSGAYEQYF,TGTGCCAGCTCACCACGCTCAGGCGCCTACGAGCAGTACTTC
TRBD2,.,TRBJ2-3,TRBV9,CASSVGSGRFTDTQYF,TGTGCCAGCAGCGTAGGGAGCGGGAGGTTCACAGATACGCAGTATTTT
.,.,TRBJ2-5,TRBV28,CASSLEADTGTSQETQYF,TGTGCCAGCAGTTTAGAGGCGGATACCGGGACCTCGCAAGAGACCCAGTACTTC
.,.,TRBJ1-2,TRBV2,CASSGETGYGYTF,TGTGCCAGCAGTGGGGAGACAGGATATGGCTACACCTTC
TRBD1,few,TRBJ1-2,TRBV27,CASSRQGYYGYTF,TGTGCCAGCAGCAGACAGGGGTACTATGGCTACACCTTC
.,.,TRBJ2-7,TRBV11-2,CASSLIGMQGIHEQYF,TGTGCCAGCAGCTTAATAGGCATGCAGGGTATACACGAGCAGTACTTC
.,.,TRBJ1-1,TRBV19,CASSTQVTEAFF,TGTGCCAGTAGTACCCAGGTCACTGAAGCTTTCTTT
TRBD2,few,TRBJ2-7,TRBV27,CASSQSLAGEYEQYF,TGTGCCAGCAGCCAATCCCTAGCGGGGGAATACGAGCAGTACTTC
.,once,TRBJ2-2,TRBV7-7,CASSISRSNTGELFF,TGTGCTAGCAGCATTTCGCGGTCGAACACCGGGGAGCTGTTTTTT
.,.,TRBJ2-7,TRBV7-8,CASSLRGEMNEQYF,TGTGCCAGCAGCTTGCGAGGCGAAATGAACGAGCAGTACTTC
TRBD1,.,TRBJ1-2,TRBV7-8,CASSQTGLANYGYTF,TGTGCCAGCAGCCAGACAGGGTTAGCTAACTATGGCTACACCTTC
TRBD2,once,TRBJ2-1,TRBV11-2,CASSKELAGKNNEQFF,TGTGCCAGCAGCAAAGAGTTAGCGGGGAAAAACAATGAGCAGTTCTTC
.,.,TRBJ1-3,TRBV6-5,CASSQGLGNTIYF,TGTGCCAGCAGTCAAGGCCTAGGAAACACCATATATTTT
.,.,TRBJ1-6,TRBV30,CAWSRVKNSPLHF,TGTGCCTGGAGCAGGGTAAAGAATTCACCCCTCCACTTT
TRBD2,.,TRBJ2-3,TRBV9,CASSVASAGGADTQYF,TGTGCCAGCAGCGTAGCTTCGGCGGGGGGGGCAGATACGCAGTATTTT
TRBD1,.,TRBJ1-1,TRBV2,CARKQGARLGTEAFF,TGTGCCAGAAAACAGGGGGCAAGGCTAGGCACTGAAGCTTTCTTT
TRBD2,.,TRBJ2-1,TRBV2,CASSERGGSLYNEQFF,TGTGCCAGCAGTGAAAGGGGCGGGAGTTTGTACAATGAGCAGTTCTTC
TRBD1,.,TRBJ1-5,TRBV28,CASRAGTGAQLAHQPQHF,TGTGCCAGCAGAGCCGGGACAGGGGCACAACTAGCCCATCAGCCCCAGCATTTT
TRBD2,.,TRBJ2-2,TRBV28,CASSPGGARTGELFF,TGTGCCAGCAGTCCCGGGGGGGCCCGAACCGGGGAGCTGTTTTTT
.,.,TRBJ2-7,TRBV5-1,CASSLVRGSSYEQYF,TGCGCCAGCAGCTTGGTACGCGGCAGCTCCTACGAGCAGTACTTC
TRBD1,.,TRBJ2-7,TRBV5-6,CASSRRGGQSEQYF,TGTGCCAGCAGCCGACGAGGGGGCCAAAGTGAGCAGTACTTC
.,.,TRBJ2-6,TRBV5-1,CASSQGDGANVLTF,TGCGCCAGCAGCCAAGGGGATGGGGCCAACGTCCTGACTTTC
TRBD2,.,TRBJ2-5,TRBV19,CASSIVASGETQYF,TGTGCCAGTAGTATAGTGGCTAGCGGGGAGACCCAGTACTTC
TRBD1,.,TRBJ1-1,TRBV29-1,CSAADRENTEAFF,TGCAGCGCCGCGGACAGGGAGAACACTGAAGCTTTCTTT
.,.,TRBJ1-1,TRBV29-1,CSGRHRSNTEAFF,TGCAGCGGGCGACATCGGTCGAACACTGAAGCTTTCTTT
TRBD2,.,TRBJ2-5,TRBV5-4,CASSFFGGAQETQYF,TGTGCCAGCAGCTTTTTCGGGGGGGCCCAAGAGACCCAGTACTTC
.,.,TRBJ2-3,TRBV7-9,CASSLFSDTQYF,TGTGCCAGCAGCTTGTTTTCAGATACGCAGTATTTT
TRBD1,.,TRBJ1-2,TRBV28,CASSLRDRGFGYTF,TGTGCCAGCAGTTTAAGGGACAGGGGTTTTGGCTACACCTTC
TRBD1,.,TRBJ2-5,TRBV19,CSSSGTGIMETQYF,TGTTCCAGTAGTGGGACAGGGATAATGGAGACCCAGTACTTC
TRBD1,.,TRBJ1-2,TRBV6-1,CASSVRDRANYGYTF,TGTGCCAGCAGTGTTAGGGACAGGGCCAACTATGGCTACACCTTC
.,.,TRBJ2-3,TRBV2,CASSDGQLTTDTQYF,TGTGCCAGCAGCGATGGACAGCTAACCACAGATACGCAGTATTTT
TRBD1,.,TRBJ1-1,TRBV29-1,CSVHRGRGNTEAFF,TGCAGCGTGCACAGGGGGCGAGGGAACACTGAAGCTTTCTTT
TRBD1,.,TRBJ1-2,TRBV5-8,CASSLVPQGALSYGYTF,TGTGCCAGCAGCTTGGTACCACAGGGGGCGTTAAGCTATGGCTACACCTTC
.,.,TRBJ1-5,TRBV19,CASSMLGFRTKGSANQPQHF,TGTGCCAGTAGTATGCTGGGCTTTAGGACCAAGGGGTCAGCGAATCAGCCCCAGCATTTT
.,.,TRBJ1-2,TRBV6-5,CASSDPKRGYTF,TGTGCCAGCAGTGACCCGAAGCGGGGCTACACCTTC
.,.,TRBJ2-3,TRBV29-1,CSVDGFSGDTQYF,TGCAGCGTTGACGGGTTTTCTGGGGATACGCAGTATTTT
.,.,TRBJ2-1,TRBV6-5,CASSYRGRDEQFF,TGTGCCAGCAGTTACCGGGGCAGGGATGAGCAGTTCTTC
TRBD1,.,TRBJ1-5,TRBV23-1,CASSQSRTGFLPDQPQHF,TGCGCCAGCAGTCAATCCCGGACAGGTTTTCTACCTGATCAGCCCCAGCATTTT
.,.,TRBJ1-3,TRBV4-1,CASSQAPASGNTIYF,TGCGCCAGCAGCCAAGCCCCGGCCTCTGGAAACACCATATATTTT